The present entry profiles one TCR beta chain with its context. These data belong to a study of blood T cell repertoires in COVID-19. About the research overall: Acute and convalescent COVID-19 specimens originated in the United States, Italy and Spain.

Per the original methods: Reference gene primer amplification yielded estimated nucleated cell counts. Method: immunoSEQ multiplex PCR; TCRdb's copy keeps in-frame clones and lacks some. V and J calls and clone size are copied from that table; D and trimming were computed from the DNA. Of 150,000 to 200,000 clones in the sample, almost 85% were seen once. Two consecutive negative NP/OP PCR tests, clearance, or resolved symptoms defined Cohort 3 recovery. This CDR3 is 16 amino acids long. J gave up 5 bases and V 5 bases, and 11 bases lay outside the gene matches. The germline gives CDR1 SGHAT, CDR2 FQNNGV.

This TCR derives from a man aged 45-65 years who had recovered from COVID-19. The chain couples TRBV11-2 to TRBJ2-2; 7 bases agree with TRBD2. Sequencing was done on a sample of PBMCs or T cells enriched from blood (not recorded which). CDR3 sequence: CASSTVGGGMTGELFF. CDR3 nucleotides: TGTGCCAGCAGCACCGTAGGCGGGGGAATGACCGGGGAGCTGTTTTTT.